The 8 T cell receptor beta chains reported below all come from one sample, sequenced in a study of T-cell reconstitution after alpha-beta-depleted transplantation in children. Unique molecular identifiers were built into the TCRbeta library. TCRdb re-analysed the PCR reads in MiXCR, keeping a single row per CDR3 protein. Of some 600,000 distinct CDR3 sequences in the sample, about an eighth were seen once. This specimen was PBMCs, mostly from graft donor cells, taken 360 days after TCRalphabeta/CD19-depleted stem cell transplant. Receptor source: a male patient between 5 and 17 years old who had a stem cell transplant for acute myeloid leukemia, so the T cells may come from the graft donor.

This clonotype was seen many times. The V call is TRBV28, the J call TRBJ2-2, with TRBD2 matching over 13 bases. Germline-derived CDR1 and CDR2 are MDHEN and SYDVKM. CDR3 length: 14 amino acids. Trimming at V came to 7 bases and at J to 8 bases, leaving 4 bases not matched to a gene. CDR3 in amino acids: CASTGLAGVGELFF. The CDR3 region has the DNA TGTGCCAGCACCGGACTAGCGGGAGTTGGGGAGCTGTTTTTT.

This clonotype came up many times. V gene TRBV7-2 combines with J gene TRBJ2-1; perhaps TRBD2 as D (7 bases). This CDR3 comprises 16 residues. V lost 7 bases to trimming and J lost 0 bases, with 16 bases between them. Germline CDR1 reads SGHTA; CDR2 reads FQGNSA. The CDR3 DNA sequence: TGTGCCAGCACCCGCGGGGGCGGACGCTCCTACAATGAGCAGTTCTTC. Its translation: CASTRGGGRSYNEQFF.

This chain joins TRBV7-2 and TRBJ2-3; D is ambiguous. Trimming pared 0 bases from V and 6 bases from J, leaving 10 bases between. The CDR3 is 14 amino acids. Germline V gives CDR1 SGHTA, CDR2 FQGNSA. The CDR3 DNA sequence: TGTGCCAGCAGCTTAGCTCGGTTTGTGGATACGCAGTATTTT. Amino acids: CASSLARFVDTQYF.

CDR3 sequence: CASSLQAGGAYEQYF. Here the CDR3 DNA reads TGTGCCAGCAGCCTACAAGCGGGAGGGGCGTACGAGCAGTACTTC. The V gene is TRBV28, the J gene TRBJ2-7, with TRBD2 matching over 10 bases. V shed 6 bases, J shed 4 bases, and the junction held 9 bases outside the gene matches. Germline V gene data show CDR1 as MDHEN and CDR2 as SYDVKM. The CDR3 extends over 15 amino acids.

This clonotype was counted only a few times. CDR3 in amino acids: CASTPLGWGAYEQYF. CDR3 in DNA: TGTGCCAGCACCCCACTGGGTTGGGGGGCGTACGAGCAGTACTTC. This chain connects TRBV6-1 to TRBJ2-7, with D possibly called TRBD1 or TRBD2 (6 bases each). The CDR3 length is 15 residues. Trimming took off 7 bases at V and 4 bases at J, with 20 bases between the two ends. CDR1 and CDR2 (germline): MNHNS, SASEGT.

This clonotype was seen a few times. The chain joins TRBV5-1 to TRBJ1-1, with TRBD1 as a possible D gene (6 bases). In germline, CDR1 is SGHRS, CDR2 YFSETQ. The CDR3 consists of 18 residues. Deletions cut 4 bases from V and 0 bases from J, with 22 bases between. The CDR3: CASSAISQAGAVNTEAFF. CDR3 bases: TGCGCCAGCAGCGCTATCTCCCAGGCGGGGGCAGTGAACACTGAAGCTTTCTTT.

The gene calls are TRBV11-3 and TRBJ2-2; 9 bases are a match to TRBD1. CDR1 is SGHNT and CDR2 is YENEEA in the germline V gene. The V segment lost 5 bases and the J segment 3 bases; nucleotides outside the gene matches: 4. The CDR3 runs to 15 residues. CDR3 bases: TGTGCCAGCAGCCCAAGGGACAGGGACACCGGGGAGCTGTTTTTT. This gives the protein CASSPRDRDTGELFF.

The rearrangement links TRBV29-1 to TRBJ2-4; TRBD1 might be the D (5 bases). CDR1 is SQVTM and CDR2 is ANQGSEA in the germline V gene. V was cut by 7 bases and J by 6 bases, with 16 bases left in between. CDR3 length: 13 residues. The CDR3 region has the DNA TGCAGCGGCCGACAGAGTTCCTCAAACATTCAGTACTTC. Its translation is CSGRQSSSNIQYF. The variable domain in full, with the rest retrieved from reference TRBV29-1 and TRBJ2-4, is SAVISQKPSRDICQRGTSLTIQCQVDSQVTMMFWYRQQPGQSLTLIATANQGSEATYESGFVIDKFPISRPNLTFSTLTVSNMSPEDSSIYLCSGRQSSSNIQYFGAGTRLSVL.